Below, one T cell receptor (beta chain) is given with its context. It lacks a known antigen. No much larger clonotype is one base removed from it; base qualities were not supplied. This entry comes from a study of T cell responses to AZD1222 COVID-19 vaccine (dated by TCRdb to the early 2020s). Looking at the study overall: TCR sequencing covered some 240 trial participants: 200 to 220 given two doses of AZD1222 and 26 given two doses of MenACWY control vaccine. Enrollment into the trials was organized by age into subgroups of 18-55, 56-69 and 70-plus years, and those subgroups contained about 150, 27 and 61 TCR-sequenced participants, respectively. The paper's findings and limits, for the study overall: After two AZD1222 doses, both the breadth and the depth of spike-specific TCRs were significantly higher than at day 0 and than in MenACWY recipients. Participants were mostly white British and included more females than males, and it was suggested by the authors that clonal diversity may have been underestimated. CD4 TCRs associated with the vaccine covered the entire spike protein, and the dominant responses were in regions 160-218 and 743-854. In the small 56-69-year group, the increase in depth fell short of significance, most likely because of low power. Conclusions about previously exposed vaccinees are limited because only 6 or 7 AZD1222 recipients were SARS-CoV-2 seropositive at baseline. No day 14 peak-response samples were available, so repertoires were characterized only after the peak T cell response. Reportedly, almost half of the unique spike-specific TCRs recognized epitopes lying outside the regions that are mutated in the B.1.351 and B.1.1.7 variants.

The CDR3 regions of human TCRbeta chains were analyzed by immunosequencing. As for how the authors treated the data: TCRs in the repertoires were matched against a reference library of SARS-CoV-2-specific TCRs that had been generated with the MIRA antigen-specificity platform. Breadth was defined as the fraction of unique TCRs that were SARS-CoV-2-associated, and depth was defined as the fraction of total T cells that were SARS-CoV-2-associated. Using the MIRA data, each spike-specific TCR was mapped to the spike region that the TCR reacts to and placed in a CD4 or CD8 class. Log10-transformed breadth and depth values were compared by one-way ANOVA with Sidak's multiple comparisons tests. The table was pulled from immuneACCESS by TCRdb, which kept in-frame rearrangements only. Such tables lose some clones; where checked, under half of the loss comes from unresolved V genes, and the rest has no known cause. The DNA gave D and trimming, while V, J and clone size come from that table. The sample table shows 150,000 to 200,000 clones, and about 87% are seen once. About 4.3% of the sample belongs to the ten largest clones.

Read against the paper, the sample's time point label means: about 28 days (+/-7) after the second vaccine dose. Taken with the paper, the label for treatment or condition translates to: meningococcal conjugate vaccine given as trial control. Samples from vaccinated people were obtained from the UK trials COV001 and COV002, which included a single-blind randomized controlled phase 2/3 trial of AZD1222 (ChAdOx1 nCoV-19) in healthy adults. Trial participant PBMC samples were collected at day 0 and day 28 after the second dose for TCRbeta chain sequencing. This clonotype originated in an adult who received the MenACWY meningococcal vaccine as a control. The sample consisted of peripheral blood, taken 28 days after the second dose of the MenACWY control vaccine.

The bases are TGTGCCAGCAGCGATGGGACAGGGGGCGTAGGCGAGACCCAGTACTTC. It translates to CASSDGTGGVGETQYF. Recombination connected TRBV9 to TRBJ2-5; 12 of the junction bases match TRBD1. Ends trimmed: V by 3 bases, J by 5 bases; bases unmatched to a gene: 8. CDR1 and CDR2 (SGDLS, YYNGEE) derive from the germline V gene. Spanning cysteine to phenylalanine, the CDR3 consists of 16 amino acids. Only CDR3 DNA remains: 48 bases, in frame from the first base.